These 8 T cell receptor beta chains originate from one sample sequenced in a study of T-cell memory formation after mild COVID-19. One entry per CDR3 protein results from TCRdb running MiXCR on the 5' RACE reads. The table has a few hundred thousand distinct CDR3 sequences, 16% seen once; the top ten hold about a fifth. Sample: PBMCs or a T cell subset sorted from them (not recorded which). The source of these receptors is a man aged 18 to 29 who had mild COVID-19 (a few samples of this study predate the infection). Cell type and time point are not known.

The chain uses TRBV7-2 and TRBJ1-5; tentative D call: TRBD1 (6 bases). CDR3 length: 14 residues. V lost 3 bases and J lost 14, with 20 bases in between. Germline V gives CDR1 SGHTA, CDR2 FQGNSA. The CDR3 DNA is TGTGCCAGCAGCTTCTACCCGGTAGGGGGGGAAAAGCATTTT. It encodes CASSFYPVGGEKHF.

This clonotype was recorded a few times. The CDR3 DNA follows: TGCGCCAGCAGCTTGTACCAGGGGGCGCCTGGCTACACCTTC. It translates to CASSLYQGAPGYTF. This sequence joins TRBV5-1 and TRBJ1-2; 8 bases are shared with TRBD1. The CDR3 spans 14 residues. Trimming removed 1 base from V and 7 bases from J; junction bases left unmatched: 6. Germline-derived CDR1 and CDR2 are SGHRS and YFSETQ.

This chain joins TRBV20-1 and TRBJ2-1; tentatively, D is TRBD1 or TRBD2 (6 bases each). The CDR3 totals 14 residues. Per germline, CDR1 DFQATT and CDR2 SNEGSKA (reference sequence). With 2 bases removed from V and 5 bases from J, the gap between germline ends came to 13 bases. The CDR3 loop reads CSARIQGRNNEQFF. CDR3 in DNA: TGCAGTGCTAGAATCCAGGGGAGGAACAATGAGCAGTTCTTC.

The rearrangement links TRBV7-9 to TRBJ2-7, with D perhaps TRBD1 or TRBD2 (6 bases each). The germline CDR1 and CDR2 sequences are SEHNR and FQNEAQ (reference sequence). The CDR3 contains 12 residues. V was pared by 5 bases and J by 7 bases, with 12 bases between. For the CDR3, the DNA is TGTGCCAGCAGCGCGGGACATCAAGAGCAGTACTTC. Translating gives CASSAGHQEQYF.

This clonotype occurred a few times. The chain joins TRBV5-1 to TRBJ2-3; 10 nucleotides align to TRBD2. The V gene end was trimmed by 4 bases and the J gene end by 0 bases; junction bases not matched to a gene: 8. The germline V gene has CDR1 SGHRS and CDR2 YFSETQ. The CDR3 has 17 residues. DNA of the CDR3: TGCGCCAGCAGCAACTTTGTGACTAGCGGGAGCACAGATACGCAGTATTTT. Translation: CASSNFVTSGSTDTQYF.

The chain employs TRBV14 and TRBJ2-1; no definite D call. The CDR3 runs 13 residues. The germline CDR1 and CDR2 sequences are SGHDN and FVKESK. Trimming cost V 2 bases and J 1 base, with 3 bases left between them. The CDR3 is CASSQNSYNEQFF. Here the CDR3 DNA reads TGTGCCAGCAGCCAAAATTCCTACAATGAGCAGTTCTTC.

This clonotype was seen a handful of times. This chain uses TRBV18 with TRBJ1-2; 8 bases align to TRBD1. The CDR3 covers 15 residues. V was pared by 2 bases and J by 4 bases, with 6 bases of the junction left unmatched. The V gene's germline CDR1 is KGHSH and CDR2 LQKENI. Written as DNA, the CDR3 is TGTGCCAGCTCACCAGGACAGGGTGACGTCTATGGCTACACCTTC. It is translated as CASSPGQGDVYGYTF.

This chain links TRBV6-2 or TRBV6-3 with TRBJ1-5; D may be TRBD1 (5 bases). Trimming removed 2 bases at V and 7 bases at J, with 12 bases between. Germline V gives CDR1 MNHEY, CDR2 SVGEGT. This CDR3 comprises 14 residues. The CDR3 is CASSYGGPGQPQHF. The CDR3, as DNA: TGTGCCAGCAGTTACGGAGGGCCAGGGCAGCCCCAGCATTTT.